This T cell receptor (beta chain) is from a study of cytomegalovirus exposure and HLA in healthy donors. Regarding this clone: Its specificity is unknown.

General study results and limits: The authors judged a highly shared variant cluster likely a sequencing artifact.

This CDR3 has 21 amino acids. The PCR made use of 60 Vbeta and 13 Jbeta primers. The repertoire was sequenced with immunoSEQ multiplex PCR; TCRdb's copy has only in-frame clones and lacks some. The repertoire includes hundreds of thousands of clones, approximately 82% of them detected once, and around 0.57% sits in the top ten. The rearrangement links TRBV12-2 to TRBJ2-3; TRBD1 is the table's D call, not checked against the DNA. TRBV12-2 is recorded as a pseudogene. This receptor was taken from a woman in her thirties or forties in good health and CMV-seronegative. Sequencing input: PBMCs. The CDR3, as DNA: TGTGCAAGTCGCTTAGCGGGGAGGACAGGGACCCATTTTCCTAGCACAGATACGCAGTATTTT. Translation gives CASRLAGRTGTHFPSTDTQYF.